This T cell receptor (beta chain) derives from a study of blood T cell repertoires in COVID-19. Study-level information: The samples span acute and convalescent COVID-19 from the United States, Italy and Spain. T cells, B-cell-depleted T cells, or PBMCs provided the cDNA or gDNA that served as material.

Trimming removed 3 bases from V and 1 base from J; junction bases left unmatched: 3. The germline CDR1 and CDR2 sequences are MNHEY and SMNVEV (reference sequence). This CDR3 comprises 15 residues. Original analysis: Cell counts per sample came from amplifying reference gene primers. Libraries were prepared by immunoSEQ multiplex PCR; TCRdb keeps only in-frame clonotypes and omits some of them. That table furnishes V, J and clone size, whereas the DNA furnished D and trimming. The data show more than 85,000 clones, approximately 90% seen once. This chain uses TRBV27 with TRBJ2-7, with 10 nucleotides matching TRBD2. This clonotype was sampled from a woman over 75 with acute or convalescent COVID-19. Material: peripheral blood. The CDR3 sequence: CASSLGAGGSYEQYF. CDR3 nucleotides: TGTGCCAGCAGTTTGGGAGCGGGAGGGTCCTACGAGCAGTACTTC.